The subject of this entry is one T cell receptor beta chain. This sample was taken from a study of blood T cell repertoires in COVID-19. Turning to the study itself: Samples taken during acute and convalescent COVID-19 were collected in the United States, Italy and Spain. In each case, the material was cDNA or gDNA derived from T cells, B-cell-depleted T cells, or PBMCs.

In the source study's methods: Amplification of reference gene primers provided the estimated nucleated cell counts. The assay was immunoSEQ multiplex PCR, and TCRdb's table has in-frame clones only and misses some. The V and J calls and clone size are taken from that table; D and trimming were inferred from the DNA. Counted here are about 59,000 clones, 80% to 90% occurring once; the ten biggest clones make up 5.5% to 8.5%. The germline gives CDR1 MNHEY, CDR2 SMNVEV (reference sequence). Trimming removed 2 bases from V and 2 bases from J; junction bases left unmatched: 5. This CDR3 region has 17 residues.

The material sequenced was peripheral blood. The TCR comes from a man aged 55-75 years with active or convalescent COVID-19. This chain links TRBV27 with TRBJ1-6; the match to TRBD1 covers 8 bases. The CDR3 sequence is CASSLGRTGTYNSPLHF. The CDR3 DNA follows: TGTGCCAGCAGTTTAGGGCGGACAGGGACCTATAATTCACCCCTCCACTTT.